This T cell receptor beta chain stems from a study of shared clonotypes between healthy human individuals. The test was conducted at deep level. The genomic DNA of each subset was split evenly across several immunoSEQ plates. Every unsorted PBMC PCR replicate was loaded with 250 to 300 ng DNA, tens of thousands of T cell genomes. Profiling relied on immunoSEQ multiplex PCR, and the TCRdb table lists in-frame clones only, not all of them. The table lists 400,000 to 600,000 clones, 75% to 80% of them singletons. Material for sequencing was PBMCs. The clonotype originates from a middle-aged woman in good health. Some clones in this sample may be carry-over from other donors' samples.

The CDR3 DNA reads as TGCGCCAGCAGCCCTAGACTAGCGGGAGTTTACGAGCAGTACTTC. Its translation: CASSPRLAGVYEQYF. The chain carries TRBV5-1 and TRBJ2-7, with 12 bases matching TRBD2. This CDR3 spans 15 amino acids. Germline V gives CDR1 SGHRS, CDR2 YFSETQ. The trim removed 4 bases at V and 4 bases at J, leaving 6 bases unmatched.